This TCR beta chain originates from a study of T cells of healthy individuals. The CDR3 loop spans 13 amino acids. V lost 6 bases to trimming and J lost 7 bases, with 16 bases between them. CDR1 is GTSNPN, CDR2 SVGIG, per germline (reference sequence). MiXCR, run by TCRdb on the 5' RACE reads, gives a single entry per CDR3 protein. The sample shows 90,000 to 100,000 distinct CDR3 sequences, around 17% of them seen only once. This TCR derives from a human donor in good health. The chain recombines TRBV30 with TRBJ2-1; maybe TRBD2 (5 bases). CDR3 in DNA: TGTGCCTGCCCCTCCGGAGCGGCTAATGAGCAGTTCTTC. Translated, it gives CACPSGAANEQFF. The full variable domain, with the rest looked up from reference TRBV30 and TRBJ2-1, is SQTIHQWPATLVQPVGSPLSLECTVEGTSNPNLYWYRQAAGRGLQLLFYSVGIGQISSEVPQNLSASRPQDRQFILSSKKLLLSDSGFYLCACPSGAANEQFFGPGTRLTVL.